One sample yielded the 21 T cell receptor beta chains listed below, sequenced in a study of T cell responses to AZD1222 COVID-19 vaccine. Sequencing was performed with immunoSEQ multiplex PCR; in TCRdb, only in-frame clones are kept and a portion is missing. The sample lists about 120,000 clones; about 89% were seen once. The input for sequencing was peripheral blood, taken on day 0 of AZD1222 vaccination. Receptor source: an adult in good health.

A remark on this clone: A read error may produce the germline difference seen at one junction end. The chain has TRBV5-1 and TRBJ1-5; D gene uncertain. Germline CDR1 reads SGHRS; CDR2 reads YFSETQ. CDR3 length: 11 amino acids. The CDR3 bases are TGCGCCAGCAGCTTAATCCCGGGTTTGCCTTTT. Its translation is CASSLIPGLPF.

The chain employs TRBV5-5 and TRBJ1-1, with D maybe TRBD1 (5 bases). Trimming shortened V by 0 bases and J by 5 bases, and 8 bases separated the two germline ends. The CDR3 covers 13 residues. The germline V gene has CDR1 SGHKS and CDR2 YYEKEE (reference sequence). CDR3 in DNA: TGTGCCAGCAGCTTGGTAGGGGTAACTGAAGCTTTCTTT. As protein: CASSLVGVTEAFF. Full variable domain (remainder filled in from reference TRBV5-5 and TRBJ1-1): DAGVTQSPTHLIKTRGQQVTLRCSPISGHKSVSWYQQVLGQGPQFIFQYYEKEERGRGNFPDRFSARQFPNYSSELNVNALLLGDSALYLCASSLVGVTEAFFGQGTRLTVV.

V usage is TRBV5-1 and J usage is TRBJ1-2; 7 nucleotides agree with TRBD1. V lost 0 bases to trimming and J lost 8 bases; unmatched junction nucleotides: 7. Germline assignment: CDR1 SGHRS and CDR2 YFSETQ. CDR3 length: 14 residues. The CDR3 is CASSLGGRGYGYTF. The CDR3 DNA follows: TGCGCCAGCAGCTTGGGAGGCAGGGGGTACGGCTACACCTTC.

The chain uses TRBV30 and TRBJ2-3; D tentatively reads TRBD1 or TRBD2 (5 bases each). The germline CDR1 and CDR2 sequences are GTSNPN and SVGIG (reference sequence). The CDR3 consists of 12 residues. V was trimmed by 2 bases and J by 7 bases, leaving 10 bases between them. CDR3 loop: CAWSLAGNTQYF. The CDR3 DNA sequence: TGTGCCTGGAGTCTAGCAGGGAATACGCAGTATTTT.

This clone was observed a single time. V usage is TRBV28 and J usage is TRBJ1-5; unclear D gene. V dropped 3 bases and J dropped 6 bases, with 9 bases sitting between them. The CDR3 contains 13 residues. CDR1 and CDR2 from the germline V gene are MDHEN and SYDVKM. The DNA of the CDR3 is TGTGCCAGCAGTTTCCAAGGTTCTCAGCCCCAGCATTTT. As protein: CASSFQGSQPQHF.

The J gene is TRBJ2-3, the V gene TRBV4-2; D assignment may be TRBD1 or TRBD2 (5 bases each). Looked up from germline, CDR1 is LGHNA and CDR2 is YNFKEQ. This CDR3 region has 15 residues. Deletions cut 5 bases from V and 0 bases from J, with 12 bases between. DNA for the CDR3: TGTGCCAGCAGCTCTGCCGGGACCAGCACAGATACGCAGTATTTT. This translates into CASSSAGTSTDTQYF.

V is TRBV11-1 and J is TRBJ1-1; D may be TRBD1 (5 bases). V lost 5 bases to trimming and J lost 3 bases, with 16 bases between them. CDR1 and CDR2 (germline): SGHAT, FQDESV (reference sequence). This CDR3 spans 15 amino acids. The CDR3 spells CASSTWGGRDTEAFF. CDR3 sequence (DNA): TGTGCCAGCAGCACCTGGGGGGGGAGGGACACTGAAGCTTTCTTT.

This chain joins TRBV9 and TRBJ2-7; TRBD1 might be the D (7 bases). Germline V gene lookup returns CDR1 SGDLS and CDR2 YYNGEE. The CDR3 runs 14 residues. V was clipped by 4 bases and J by 1 base, with 12 bases between them. CDR3 DNA sequence: TGTGCCAGCAGCCCAGGGGGGAGTTCCTACGAGCAGTACTTC. Translation gives CASSPGGSSYEQYF.

Within the sample, this clone is medium-sized. V usage is TRBV3-1 (or the pseudogene TRBV3-2) and J usage is TRBJ1-6; TRBD1 matches at 7 bases. Trimming took 7 bases from V and 6 from J; bases not matched to a gene: 9. Germline V lookup: CDR1 LGHDT, CDR2 YNNKEL (reference sequence). This CDR3 is 15 amino acids long. The CDR3 nucleotides are TGTGCCAGCACCAAACAAGGGACAGCTAATTCACCCCTCCACTTT. Translating gives CASTKQGTANSPLHF.

This rearrangement joins TRBV29-1 to TRBJ1-5, with 7 bases matching TRBD1. This CDR3 is built from 13 residues. CDR1 and CDR2 (germline): SQVTM, ANQGSEA. J was trimmed by 3 bases and V by 7 bases; bases with no gene match: 6. CDR3 coding DNA: TGCAGCGCCGCAAGGGGGCTCAATCAGCCCCAGCATTTT. This gives the protein CSAARGLNQPQHF.

The genes are TRBV6-5 and TRBJ2-7; perhaps TRBD2 as D (6 bases). Germline V gives CDR1 MNHEY, CDR2 SVGAGI. Trimming took off 4 bases at V and 7 bases at J, with 17 bases between the two ends. This CDR3 spans 14 amino acids. This CDR3 reads CASSSNQGGREQYF. The CDR3 DNA follows: TGTGCCAGCAGTTCCAACCAAGGAGGGAGGGAGCAGTACTTC.

This chain uses TRBV2 with TRBJ1-5; D gene ambiguous. Germline CDR1 is SNHLY and CDR2 is FYNNEI. V gave up 7 bases and J gave up 7 bases, with 17 bases separating them. This CDR3 has 14 amino acids. CDR3 coding DNA: TGTGCCAGCATGTTAGACGGGATAAGCCAGCCCCAGCATTTT. It encodes CASMLDGISQPQHF.

This chain connects TRBV2 to TRBJ1-1, with D hard to call. CDR1 and CDR2 (germline): SNHLY, FYNNEI. CDR3 size: 13 residues. V was trimmed by 3 bases and J by 10 bases, leaving 15 bases between them. CDR3 loop: CASSEVPGIGAFF. CDR3 nucleotide sequence: TGTGCCAGCAGTGAGGTCCCGGGAATCGGAGCTTTCTTT.

The chain links TRBV6-1 to TRBJ1-2, with D unresolved. Germline CDR1 is MNHNS and CDR2 is SASEGT. V was cut by 1 base and J by 0 bases, with 6 bases left in between. CDR3 size: 14 residues. The CDR3 DNA reads as TGTGCCAGCAGTGAAGTTCCACCTAACTATGGCTACACCTTC. As protein: CASSEVPPNYGYTF.

In its sample, this clone ranks as medium-sized. Within the sample, other DNA sequences also encode this same CDR3. The chain carries TRBV27 and TRBJ1-2; D call uncertain. Trimming removed 3 bases at V and 4 bases at J, with 9 bases between. In germline, CDR1 is MNHEY, CDR2 SMNVEV (reference sequence). There are 13 residues in the CDR3. The CDR3 is CASSFEGTYGYTF. The CDR3 DNA follows: TGTGCCAGCAGTTTCGAGGGTACCTATGGCTACACCTTC.

The gene calls are TRBV30 and TRBJ1-6; D possibly corresponds to TRBD1 (6 bases). Germline CDR1 GTSNPN, CDR2 SVGIG (reference sequence). The CDR3 is made up of 13 amino acids. The ends were cut back, 5 bases at V and 6 bases at J, with 11 bases in the middle. CDR3 in amino acids: CAWCTGLNSPLHF. The CDR3 region has the DNA TGTGCCTGGTGTACAGGGCTTAATTCACCCCTCCACTTT.

The V call is TRBV16, the J call TRBJ1-2; tentative D call: TRBD1 (5 bases). Trimming removed 3 bases at V and 8 bases at J, with 16 bases between. Looked up from germline, CDR1 is KGHSY and CDR2 is FQNENV. This CDR3 has 14 amino acids. For the CDR3, the DNA is TGTGCCAGCAGCCACTCAGACCCACGGGGGGGCTACACCTTC. Encoded protein: CASSHSDPRGGYTF.

The V and J genes are TRBV25-1 and TRBJ1-2; D remains ambiguous. With 4 bases removed from V and 4 bases from J, the gap between germline ends came to 7 bases. The germline V gene has CDR1 MGHDK and CDR2 SYGVNS. CDR3 length: 12 residues. In DNA form, the CDR3 reads TGTGCCAGCAGTGCCTTCAGCTATGGCTACACCTTC. This sequence encodes CASSAFSYGYTF.

V and J are TRBV28 and TRBJ1-2; no clear D. V shed 5 bases and J shed 4 bases, with 8 bases lying between them. Germline loops: CDR1 MDHEN, CDR2 SYDVKM. The CDR3 has 12 amino acids. CDR3 in amino acids: CASSPKPYGYTF. CDR3 sequence (DNA): TGTGCCAGCAGTCCAAAACCCTATGGCTACACCTTC.

The chain employs TRBV3-1 (or the pseudogene TRBV3-2) and TRBJ2-1; 9 nucleotides agree with TRBD2. The V gene end was trimmed by 5 bases and the J gene end by 8 bases; junction bases not matched to a gene: 10. Germline V gene sequence: CDR1 LGHDT, CDR2 YNNKEL (reference sequence). The CDR3 has 15 residues. CDR3 coding DNA: TGTGCCAGCAGCGAACCGGGACTAGCCTTGGATGAGCAGTTCTTC. Its translation: CASSEPGLALDEQFF.

The chain recombines TRBV6-5 with TRBJ1-2; unclear D gene. The CDR3 totals 13 residues. CDR1 and CDR2 (germline): MNHEY, SVGAGI. Trimming took off 6 bases at V and 0 bases at J, with 8 bases between the two ends. CDR3 sequence reads: CASRTGTNYGYTF. The CDR3 coding sequence is TGTGCCAGCAGAACCGGGACTAACTATGGCTACACCTTC.